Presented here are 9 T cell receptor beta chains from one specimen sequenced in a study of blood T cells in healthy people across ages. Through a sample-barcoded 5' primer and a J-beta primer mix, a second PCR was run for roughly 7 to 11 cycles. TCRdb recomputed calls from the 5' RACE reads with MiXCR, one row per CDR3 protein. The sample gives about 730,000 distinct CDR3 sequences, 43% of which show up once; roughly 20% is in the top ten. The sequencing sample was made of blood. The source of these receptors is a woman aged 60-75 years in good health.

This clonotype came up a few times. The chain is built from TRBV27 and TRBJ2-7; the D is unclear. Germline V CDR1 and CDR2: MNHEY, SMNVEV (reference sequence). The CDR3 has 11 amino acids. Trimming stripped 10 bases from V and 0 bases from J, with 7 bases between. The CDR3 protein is CATLSSYEQYF. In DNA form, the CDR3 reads TGTGCCACCCTCAGCTCCTACGAGCAGTACTTC.

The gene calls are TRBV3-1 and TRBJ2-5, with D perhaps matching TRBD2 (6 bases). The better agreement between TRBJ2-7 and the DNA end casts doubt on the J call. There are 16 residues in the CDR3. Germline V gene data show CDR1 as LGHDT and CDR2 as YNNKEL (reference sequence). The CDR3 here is CASSPKGYTGDDEQYF. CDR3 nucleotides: TGTGCCAGCAGCCCCAAGGGCTATACGGGAGACGACGAGCAGTACTTC.

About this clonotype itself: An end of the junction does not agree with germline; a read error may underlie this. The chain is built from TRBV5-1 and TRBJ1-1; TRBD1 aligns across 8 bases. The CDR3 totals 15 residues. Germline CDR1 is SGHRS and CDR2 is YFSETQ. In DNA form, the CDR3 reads TGCACCAGCAGCCTCGGACAGGGATTTAACACTGAAGCTTTCTTT. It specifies CTSSLGQGFNTEAFF.

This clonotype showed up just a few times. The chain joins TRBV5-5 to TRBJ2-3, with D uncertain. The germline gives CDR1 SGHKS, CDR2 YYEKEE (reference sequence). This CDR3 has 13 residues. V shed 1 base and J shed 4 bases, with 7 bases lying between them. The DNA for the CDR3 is TGTGCCAGCAGCTTGAAGATGGCAGATACGCAGTATTTT. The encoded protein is CASSLKMADTQYF.

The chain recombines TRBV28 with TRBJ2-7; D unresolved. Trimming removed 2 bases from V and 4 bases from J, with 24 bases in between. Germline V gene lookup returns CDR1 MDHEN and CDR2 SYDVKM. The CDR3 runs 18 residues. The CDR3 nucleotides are TGTGCCAGCAGTTTAGATCGATCCGTTCCCCGTAACGAATACGAGCAGTACTTC. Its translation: CASSLDRSVPRNEYEQYF.

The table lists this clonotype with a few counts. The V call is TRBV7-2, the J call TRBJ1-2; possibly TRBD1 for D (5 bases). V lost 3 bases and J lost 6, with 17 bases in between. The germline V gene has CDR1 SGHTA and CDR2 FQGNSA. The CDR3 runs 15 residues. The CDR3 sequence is CASSFRTPQGDGYTF. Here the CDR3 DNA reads TGTGCCAGCAGCTTCCGTACTCCGCAGGGAGATGGCTACACCTTC.

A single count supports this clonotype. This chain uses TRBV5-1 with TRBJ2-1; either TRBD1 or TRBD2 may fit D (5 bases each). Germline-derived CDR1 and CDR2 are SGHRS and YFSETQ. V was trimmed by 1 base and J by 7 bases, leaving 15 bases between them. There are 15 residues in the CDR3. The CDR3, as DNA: TGCGCCAGCAGCTTGAGCCGGGGCGCGAAGAATGAGCAGTTCTTC. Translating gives CASSLSRGAKNEQFF. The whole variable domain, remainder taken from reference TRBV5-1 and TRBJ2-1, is KAGVTQTPRYLIKTRGQQVTLSCSPISGHRSVSWYQQTPGQGLQFLFEYFSETQRNKGNFPGRFSGRQFSNSRSEMNVSTLELGDSALYLCASSLSRGAKNEQFFGPGTRLTVL.

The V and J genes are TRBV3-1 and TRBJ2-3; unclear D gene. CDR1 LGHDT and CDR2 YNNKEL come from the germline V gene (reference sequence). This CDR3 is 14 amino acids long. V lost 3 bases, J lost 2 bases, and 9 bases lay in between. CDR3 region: CASSHRQFTDTQYF. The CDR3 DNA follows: TGTGCCAGCAGCCATCGCCAGTTCACAGATACGCAGTATTTT.

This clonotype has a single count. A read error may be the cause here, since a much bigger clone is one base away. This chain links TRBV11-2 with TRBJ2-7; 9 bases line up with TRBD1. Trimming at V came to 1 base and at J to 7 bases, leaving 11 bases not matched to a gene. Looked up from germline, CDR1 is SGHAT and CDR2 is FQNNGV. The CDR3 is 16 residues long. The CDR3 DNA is TGTGCCAGCAGCTTAGGAGGGACAGGGCTAGGGAATGAGCAGTACTTC. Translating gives CASSLGGTGLGNEQYF. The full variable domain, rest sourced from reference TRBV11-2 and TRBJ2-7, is EAGVAQSPRYKIIEKRQSVAFWCNPISGHATLYWYQQILGQGPKLLIQFQNNGVVDDSQLPKDRFSAERLKGVDSTLKIQPAKLEDSAVYLCASSLGGTGLGNEQYFGPGTRLTVT.